Presented here are 8 T cell receptor beta chains from one specimen sequenced in a study of blood T cell repertoires in COVID-19. The data were produced by immunoSEQ multiplex PCR, yet TCRdb's version contains in-frame clones alone and is incomplete. The data hold more than 200,000 clones, with more than 75% observed a single time. The material sequenced was peripheral blood. These receptors were obtained from a man aged 45-65 years with acute or convalescent COVID-19.

V and J are TRBV9 and TRBJ2-1; D may be TRBD2 (5 bases). The ends were cut back, 0 bases at V and 5 bases at J, with 15 bases in the middle. CDR3 size: 16 residues. Germline loops: CDR1 SGDLS, CDR2 YYNGEE. CDR3 sequence (DNA): TGTGCCAGCAGCGTAGGGGGAGCCCCGAAGGACAATGAGCAGTTCTTC. This encodes CASSVGGAPKDNEQFF.

The V gene is TRBV18, the J gene TRBJ2-5; tentative D call: TRBD1 (5 bases). The CDR3 sequence is 15 residues long. Trimming took off 2 bases at V and 2 bases at J, with 12 bases between the two ends. In germline, CDR1 is KGHSH, CDR2 LQKENI. The CDR3: CASSPRSTAQETQYF. For the CDR3, the DNA is TGTGCCAGCTCACCAAGGTCGACAGCACAAGAGACCCAGTACTTC.

The chain uses TRBV14 and TRBJ1-1; D is possibly TRBD1 (6 bases). V was cut by 4 bases and J by 3 bases, with 15 bases left in between. The CDR3 totals 15 residues. Germline CDR1 SGHDN, CDR2 FVKESK. CDR3 DNA: TGTGCCAGCAGCCCCACGAGGGACAAGTACACTGAAGCTTTCTTT. It specifies CASSPTRDKYTEAFF.

The J gene is TRBJ2-7, the V gene TRBV6-5; D remains unclear. Germline lookup yields CDR1 MNHEY and CDR2 SVGAGI. V lost 0 bases to trimming and J lost 2 bases, with 14 bases between them. The CDR3 extends over 16 amino acids. The CDR3, as DNA: TGTGCCAGCAGTTACTCGAGGCCACCGACCCCCTACGAGCAGTACTTC. Amino acid sequence: CASSYSRPPTPYEQYF.

The chain has TRBV18 and TRBJ2-7; 8 nucleotides line up with TRBD2. There are 15 residues in the CDR3. V lost 3 bases, J lost 5 bases, and 9 bases stayed unmatched. Germline assignment: CDR1 KGHSH and CDR2 LQKENI. The DNA for the CDR3 is TGTGCCAGCTCACCCCCCGGGACTAGAGCGGACGAGCAGTACTTC. This codes for CASSPPGTRADEQYF.

This clone was found once. The chain uses TRBV6-2 or TRBV6-3 and TRBJ1-3, with D perhaps matching TRBD1 (6 bases). Between the trimmed V and J ends, which lost 1 base and 0 bases, there was a span of 13 bases. This CDR3 spans 17 amino acids. Germline V lookup: CDR1 MNHEY, CDR2 SVGEGT. CDR3 amino acids: CASSYLPQGPSGNTIYF. The DNA of the CDR3 is TGTGCCAGCAGTTACTTACCACAGGGTCCCTCTGGAAACACCATATATTTT.

The CDR3 sequence: CATLGLVEETQYF. The DNA for the CDR3 is TGTGCCACCCTAGGACTAGTAGAAGAGACCCAGTACTTC. This chain uses TRBV10-3 with TRBJ2-5, with TRBD2 identical over 7 bases. The V gene end was trimmed by 10 bases and the J gene end by 3 bases; junction bases not matched to a gene: 8. This CDR3 contains 13 residues. The germline gives CDR1 ENHRY, CDR2 SYGVKD.

The chain has TRBV2 and TRBJ2-3; 8 nucleotides agree with TRBD1. The junction had 9 bases not matched to a gene; V was cut back by 7 bases and J by 6 bases. The CDR3 extends over 14 amino acids. The germline CDR1 and CDR2 sequences are SNHLY and FYNNEI. In DNA, the CDR3 is TGTGCCAGCATTTGGCAGGGGGCATTGGATACGCAGTATTTT. Its protein product is CASIWQGALDTQYF.